The T cell receptor (beta chain) described here comes from a study of control samples from healthy donors and cancer patients. Trimming took off 6 bases at V and 7 bases at J, with 6 bases between the two ends. Per the germline V gene, CDR1 is KGHSH and CDR2 is LQKENI. This CDR3 comprises 11 residues. Assay used: immunoSEQ multiplex PCR; TCRdb lists only in-frame clones, some missing. The data contain some 130,000 clones, 85% to 95% of them singletons. The chain employs TRBV18 and TRBJ2-2, with D unclear. This clonotype originated in a man over 45 with head and neck cancer. What was sequenced was PBMCs. The DNA of the CDR3 is TGTGCCAGCTCGCAGGACGGGGAGCTGTTTTTT. Translating it yields CASSQDGELFF. Using reference TRBV18 and TRBJ2-2 for the parts outside the CDR3, the full variable domain is NAGVMQNPRHLVRRRGQEARLRCSPMKGHSHVYWYRQLPEEGLKFMVYLQKENIIDESGMPKERFSAEFPKEGPSILRIQQVVRGDSAAYFCASSQDGELFFGEGSRLTVL.